The clone carrying this T cell receptor (beta chain) came up a few times. Its antigen is still unknown. The data derive from a study of T cell repertoires in cytomegalovirus infection. MiXCR, run by TCRdb on the reads, gives a single entry per CDR3 protein. The sample consists of around 430,000 distinct CDR3 sequences, about 39% of them appearing once. Study-wide findings and caveats: Based on cumulative public TCR beta family frequency, carriers of CMV plus the relevant HLA were identified. Dominating the ex vivo response were TCR beta clonotypes that were CMV-specific and HLA-C-restricted.

V lost 6 bases and J lost 7, with 16 bases in between. This CDR3 has 14 amino acids. Germline assignment: CDR1 SGHTA and CDR2 FQGNSA. This clonotype was obtained from a human donor in good health (CMV status not recorded). Some clones in this sample may be carry-over from other donors' samples. The chain recombines TRBV7-2 with TRBJ1-5; D may be TRBD1 (6 bases). Specimen: cultured PBMCs, collected from culture after CMV antigen stimulation. For the CDR3, the DNA is TGTGCCAGCAGTCCTACAGGGATCACACAGCCCCAGCATTTT. Translation gives CASSPTGITQPQHF.